Listed below are T cell receptor beta chains from one sample, sequenced in a study of blood T cell repertoires in COVID-19. TCRdb keeps only in-frame clones here, not all; method: immunoSEQ multiplex PCR. The table includes about 250,000 clones, roughly 80% detected once. The source material was peripheral blood. The receptors come from an elderly man with acute or convalescent COVID-19. Both conserved end residues are part of each CDR3. D genes are given only for firm matches. Only some rows state a clone size, as once, few, many or a class for expanded clones.

clone size	V gene	D gene	J gene	CDR3 protein	CDR3 DNA
.	TRBV5-1	.	TRBJ2-6	CASSSGQGGPGANVLTF	TGCGCCAGCAGCTCCGGGCAGGGAGGCCCTGGGGCCAACGTCCTGACTTTC
.	TRBV5-6	.	TRBJ1-4	CASSSFHRREAATNEKLFF	TGTGCCAGCAGCTCCTTCCACCGGAGGGAGGCTGCAACTAATGAAAAACTGTTTTTT
.	TRBV5-1	.	TRBJ2-1	CASSLGLAVVNEQFF	TGCGCCAGCAGCTTAGGGTTAGCGGTAGTAAATGAGCAGTTCTTC
.	TRBV29-1	TRBD2	TRBJ2-5	CSVKLAANQETQYF	TGCAGCGTCAAACTAGCGGCCAACCAAGAGACCCAGTACTTC
.	TRBV5-1	.	TRBJ2-2	CASSFQQIDGELFF	TGCGCCAGCAGCTTTCAACAGATAGACGGGGAGCTGTTTTTT
.	TRBV18	.	TRBJ1-6	CASSPVQDSPLHF	TGTGCCAGCTCACCGGTCCAGGATTCACCCCTCCACTTT
.	TRBV7-3	TRBD2	TRBJ2-5	CASSPGTSGRAFETQYF	TGTGCCAGCAGCCCAGGGACTAGCGGGAGGGCTTTTGAGACCCAGTACTTC
few	TRBV2	TRBD1	TRBJ1-2	CASSRGGLIDYGYTF	TGTGCCAGCAGTCGAGGGGGCCTGATAGACTATGGCTACACCTTC
.	TRBV7-2	.	TRBJ2-7	CASSLMSPRTGPEQYF	TGTGCCAGCAGCTTAATGAGCCCTAGAACGGGTCCCGAGCAGTACTTC
few	TRBV19	.	TRBJ1-1	CASSPVPGRGTEAFF	TGTGCCAGTAGTCCCGTCCCGGGGAGGGGCACTGAAGCTTTCTTT
.	TRBV29-1	TRBD1	TRBJ2-2	CSVGRQGAGTGELFF	TGCAGCGTTGGGAGACAGGGGGCGGGCACCGGGGAGCTGTTTTTT
few	TRBV3-1/TRBV3-2	.	TRBJ2-5	CASSPSPRSQETQYF	TGTGCCAGCAGCCCCTCCCCACGTAGCCAAGAGACCCAGTACTTC
once	TRBV24-1	TRBD1	TRBJ2-3	CATSDTTGVTDTQYF	TGTGCCACCAGTGATACGACAGGGGTCACAGATACGCAGTATTTT
once	TRBV11-2	TRBD2	TRBJ2-2	CASSPPGGLATGELFF	TGTGCCAGCAGCCCCCCTGGGGGACTAGCAACCGGGGAGCTGTTTTTT
few	TRBV7-6	TRBD2	TRBJ2-3	CASSLGAAGGQDTQYF	TGTGCCAGCAGCTTAGGGGCAGCGGGGGGGCAAGATACGCAGTATTTT
once	TRBV6-6	TRBD2	TRBJ2-7	CASGRAYEQYF	TGTGCCAGCGGGAGGGCCTACGAGCAGTACTTC
.	TRBV5-1	.	TRBJ2-1	CASSLFGEGYNEQFF	TGCGCCAGCAGCTTATTCGGGGAAGGCTACAATGAGCAGTTCTTC
many	TRBV18	.	TRBJ2-2	CASSTGPGIGELFF	TGTGCCAGCTCAACCGGGCCGGGGATCGGGGAGCTGTTTTTT
.	TRBV18	.	TRBJ1-1	CASSPRTENTEAFF	TGTGCCAGCTCACCCCGGACAGAAAACACTGAAGCTTTCTTT
.	TRBV5-1	.	TRBJ2-1	CASSSHSGSSYNEQFF	TGCGCCAGCAGCTCACACAGCGGTAGCTCCTACAATGAGCAGTTCTTC
.	TRBV6-5	TRBD1	TRBJ1-6	CASSTRQGYNSPLHF	TGTGCCAGCAGTACCCGACAGGGGTATAATTCACCCCTCCACTTT
few	TRBV10-3	TRBD2	TRBJ2-3	CAISESGTSWADTQYF	TGTGCCATCAGTGAGTCCGGGACTAGCTGGGCAGATACGCAGTATTTT
.	TRBV2	TRBD2	TRBJ2-1	CASSAGTSGRNEQFF	TGTGCCAGCAGTGCCGGGACTAGCGGGAGAAATGAGCAGTTCTTC
few	TRBV28	.	TRBJ1-2	CASSSMVRGNGYTF	TGTGCCAGCAGCTCCATGGTTCGGGGAAATGGCTACACCTTC
.	TRBV19	.	TRBJ2-7	CASSIGPYGHEQYF	TGTGCCAGTAGTATTGGTCCGTATGGGCACGAGCAGTACTTC
.	TRBV18	TRBD1	TRBJ2-6	CASSGQGASSGANVLTF	TGTGCCAGCTCTGGACAGGGGGCCTCCTCTGGGGCCAACGTCCTGACTTTC
.	TRBV28	TRBD1	TRBJ1-2	CASSLTGGNYGYTF	TGTGCCAGCAGTTTAACAGGGGGTAACTATGGCTACACCTTC
few	TRBV25-1	TRBD1	TRBJ2-7	CASSGTRGTGGYEQYF	TGTGCCAGCAGTGGTACGAGGGGGACAGGGGGCTACGAGCAGTACTTC
few	TRBV6-4	.	TRBJ1-5	CASSEEDGNQPQHF	TGTGCCAGCAGTGAGGAGGATGGCAATCAGCCCCAGCATTTT
.	TRBV18	TRBD1	TRBJ1-2	CASSPQGASGYTF	TGTGCCAGCTCACCCCAGGGGGCGAGTGGCTACACCTTC
.	TRBV18	TRBD1	TRBJ2-7	CASSPPPGQGLYGVYEQYF	TGTGCCAGCTCACCACCGCCGGGACAGGGTCTTTATGGGGTCTACGAGCAGTACTTC
.	TRBV2	.	TRBJ2-1	CASIQVTYNEQFF	TGTGCCAGCATACAGGTAACCTACAATGAGCAGTTCTTC
.	TRBV7-2	.	TRBJ2-1	CASSLASFVYNEQFF	TGTGCCAGCAGCTTAGCATCTTTCGTATACAATGAGCAGTTCTTC
.	TRBV3-1/TRBV3-2	.	TRBJ1-2	CASSRQGTNYGYTF	TGTGCCAGCAGCCGCCAGGGTACTAACTATGGCTACACCTTC
.	TRBV10-2	.	TRBJ1-3	CASSERGVGNTIYF	TGCGCCAGCAGTGAACGCGGGGTCGGAAACACCATATATTTT
.	TRBV28	.	TRBJ1-5	CASEGTGDHNQPQHF	TGTGCCAGCGAGGGAACGGGAGATCACAATCAGCCCCAGCATTTT
.	TRBV6-5	TRBD1	TRBJ2-5	CASRYTGGGETQYF	TGTGCCAGCAGGTATACAGGGGGCGGAGAGACCCAGTACTTC
few	TRBV28	.	TRBJ1-5	CASSLGGGSNQPQHF	TGTGCCAGCAGTTTAGGGGGAGGTAGTAATCAGCCCCAGCATTTT
.	TRBV6-6	.	TRBJ1-5	CASSPLSGQPQHF	TGTGCCAGCAGTCCATTATCGGGGCAGCCCCAGCATTTT
.	TRBV6-4	TRBD1	TRBJ1-5	CAGWTGVQPQHF	TGTGCCGGGTGGACAGGGGTACAGCCCCAGCATTTT
.	TRBV5-1	.	TRBJ1-2	CASSRGGSDGYTF	TGCGCCAGCAGCCGAGGGGGAAGTGATGGCTACACCTTC
.	TRBV5-1	.	TRBJ2-7	CASSSPKGHGEQYF	TGCGCCAGCAGCTCTCCTAAGGGGCATGGGGAGCAGTACTTC
once	TRBV18	TRBD1	TRBJ1-2	CASSPLDRGNPNYGYTF	TGTGCCAGCTCACCGCTTGACAGGGGAAACCCCAACTATGGCTACACCTTC
.	TRBV19	TRBD2	TRBJ2-1	CASSIGRVTYNEQFF	TGTGCCAGTAGTATCGGGAGGGTCACCTACAATGAGCAGTTCTTC